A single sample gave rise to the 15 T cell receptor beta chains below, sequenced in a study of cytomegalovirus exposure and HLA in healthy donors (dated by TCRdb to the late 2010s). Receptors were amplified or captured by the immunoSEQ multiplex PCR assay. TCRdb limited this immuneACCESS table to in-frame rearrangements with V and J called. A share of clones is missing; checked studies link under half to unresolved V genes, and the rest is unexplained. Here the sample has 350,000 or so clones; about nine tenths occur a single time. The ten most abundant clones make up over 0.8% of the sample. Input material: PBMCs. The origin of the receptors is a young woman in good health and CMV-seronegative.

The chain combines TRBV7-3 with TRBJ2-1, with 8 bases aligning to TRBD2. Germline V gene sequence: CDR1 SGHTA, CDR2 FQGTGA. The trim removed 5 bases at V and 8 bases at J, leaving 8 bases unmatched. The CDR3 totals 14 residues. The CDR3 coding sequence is TGTGCCAGCAGCCGAACGGGAGGGGTCGATGAGCAGTTCTTC. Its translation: CASSRTGGVDEQFF.

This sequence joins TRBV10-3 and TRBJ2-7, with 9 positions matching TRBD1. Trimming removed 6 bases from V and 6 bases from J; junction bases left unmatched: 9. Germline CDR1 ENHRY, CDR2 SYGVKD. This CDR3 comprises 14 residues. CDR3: CAISDRGVFSEQYF. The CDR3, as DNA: TGTGCCATCAGCGACAGGGGGGTGTTCTCCGAGCAGTACTTC.

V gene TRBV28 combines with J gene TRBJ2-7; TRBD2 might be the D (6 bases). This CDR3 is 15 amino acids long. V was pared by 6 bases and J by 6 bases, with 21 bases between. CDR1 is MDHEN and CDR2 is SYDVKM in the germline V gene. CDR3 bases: TGTGCCAGCAGCGGGACTCATGGGAGGATTGGCGAGCAGTACTTC. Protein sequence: CASSGTHGRIGEQYF.

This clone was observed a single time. The DNA for the CDR3 is TGCAGCGTGGGGGCGGGAGGCGGGATCAATGAGCAGTTCTTC. It is translated as CSVGAGGGINEQFF. V is TRBV29-1 and J is TRBJ2-1, with 8 bases identical to TRBD2. Germline V gives CDR1 SQVTM, CDR2 ANQGSEA. The CDR3 sequence is 14 residues long. With V trimmed by 6 bases and J by 6 bases, 10 bases remained unmatched.

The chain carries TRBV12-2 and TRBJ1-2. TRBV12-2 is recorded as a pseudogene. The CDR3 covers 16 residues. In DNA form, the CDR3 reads TGTGCAAGTCCCATCCCATTTACGGGGGGCGCCCATGGCTACACCTTC. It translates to CASPIPFTGGAHGYTF.

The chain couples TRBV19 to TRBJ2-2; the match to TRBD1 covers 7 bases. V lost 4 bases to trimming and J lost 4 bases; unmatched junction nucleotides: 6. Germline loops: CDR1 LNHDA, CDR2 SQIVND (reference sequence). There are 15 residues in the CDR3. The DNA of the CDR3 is TGTGCCAGTAGTAAACAGACAGGGATCACCGGGGAGCTGTTTTTT. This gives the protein CASSKQTGITGELFF.

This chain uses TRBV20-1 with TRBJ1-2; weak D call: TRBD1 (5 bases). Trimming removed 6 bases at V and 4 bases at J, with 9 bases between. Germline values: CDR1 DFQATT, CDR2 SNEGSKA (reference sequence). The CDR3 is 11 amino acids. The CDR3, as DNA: TGCAGTGCAGGGGTGGGCTATGGCTACACCTTC. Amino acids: CSAGVGYGYTF.

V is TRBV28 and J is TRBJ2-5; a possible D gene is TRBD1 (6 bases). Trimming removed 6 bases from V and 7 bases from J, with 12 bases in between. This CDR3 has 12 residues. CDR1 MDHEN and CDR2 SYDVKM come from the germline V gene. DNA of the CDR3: TGTGCCAGCAGGCGGACAGAGGGGACCCAGTACTTC. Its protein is CASRRTEGTQYF.

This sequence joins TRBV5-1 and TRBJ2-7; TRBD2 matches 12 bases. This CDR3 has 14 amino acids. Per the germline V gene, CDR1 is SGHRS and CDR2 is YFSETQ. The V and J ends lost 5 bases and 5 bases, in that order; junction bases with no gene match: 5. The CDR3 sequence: CASRTTSGSDEQYF. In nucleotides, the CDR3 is TGCGCCAGCAGAACGACTAGCGGGAGTGACGAGCAGTACTTC.

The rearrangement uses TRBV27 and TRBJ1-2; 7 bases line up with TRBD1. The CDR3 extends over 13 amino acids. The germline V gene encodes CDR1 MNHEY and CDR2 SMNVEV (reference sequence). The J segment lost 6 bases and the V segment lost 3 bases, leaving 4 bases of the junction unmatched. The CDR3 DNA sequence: TGTGCCAGCAGTTTGGCGACAGGGAATGGCTACACCTTC. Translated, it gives CASSLATGNGYTF.

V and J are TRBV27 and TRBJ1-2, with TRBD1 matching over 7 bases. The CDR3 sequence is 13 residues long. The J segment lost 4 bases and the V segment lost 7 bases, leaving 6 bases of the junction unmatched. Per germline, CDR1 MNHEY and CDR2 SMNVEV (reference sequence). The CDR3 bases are TGTGCCAGCACCAACGGGACAGTCTATGGCTACACCTTC. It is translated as CASTNGTVYGYTF.

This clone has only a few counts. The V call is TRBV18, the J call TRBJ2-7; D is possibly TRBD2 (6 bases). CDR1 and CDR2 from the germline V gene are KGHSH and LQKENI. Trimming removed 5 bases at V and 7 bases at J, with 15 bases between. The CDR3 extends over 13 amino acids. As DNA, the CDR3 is TGTGCCAGCTCAGTGAGAGGAGGGGAAGAGCAGTACTTC. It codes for CASSVRGGEEQYF.

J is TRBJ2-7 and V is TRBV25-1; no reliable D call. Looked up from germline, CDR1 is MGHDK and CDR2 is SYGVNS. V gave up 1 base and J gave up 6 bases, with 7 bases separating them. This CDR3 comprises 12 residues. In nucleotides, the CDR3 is TGTGCCAGCAGTGAATCGCGTTTCGAGCAGTACTTC. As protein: CASSESRFEQYF.

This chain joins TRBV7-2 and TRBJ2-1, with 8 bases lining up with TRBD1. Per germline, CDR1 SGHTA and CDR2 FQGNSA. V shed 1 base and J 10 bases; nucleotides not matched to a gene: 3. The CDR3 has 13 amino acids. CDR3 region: CASSLGQGREQFF. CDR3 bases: TGTGCCAGCAGCTTAGGACAGGGGCGCGAGCAGTTCTTC.

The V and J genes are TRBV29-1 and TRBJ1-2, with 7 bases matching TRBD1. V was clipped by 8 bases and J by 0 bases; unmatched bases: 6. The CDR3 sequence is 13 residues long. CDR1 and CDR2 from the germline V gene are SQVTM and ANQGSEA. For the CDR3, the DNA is TGCAGCATAAGGGACAGCGCTAACTATGGCTACACCTTC. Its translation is CSIRDSANYGYTF.